A single sample is the source of the 4 T cell receptor beta chains below, sequenced in a study of blood T cell repertoires in COVID-19. Profiling relied on immunoSEQ multiplex PCR, and the TCRdb table lists in-frame clones only, not all of them. The sample shows some 200,000 clones, 80% to 85% of them seen only once. The sample comprised PBMCs or T cells enriched from blood (not recorded which). These receptors were taken from a man aged 40-55 years who had recovered from COVID-19.

The J gene is TRBJ1-2, the V gene TRBV6-4; D call uncertain. Germline CDR1 is MRHNA and CDR2 is SNTAGT. The CDR3 sequence is 15 residues long. V was shortened by 5 bases and J by 4 bases, with 17 bases between the two germline ends. For the CDR3, the DNA is TGTGCCAGCAGTTACACCCATTGGGAGACCTATGGCTACACCTTC. It yields the protein CASSYTHWETYGYTF.

The chain recombines TRBV6-2 or TRBV6-3 with TRBJ1-1; D is unclear. This CDR3 spans 15 amino acids. V was clipped by 1 base and J by 1 base, with 10 bases between them. CDR1 and CDR2 (germline): MNHEY, SVGEGT. CDR3 amino acids: CASSYWAATNTEAFF. The CDR3 DNA reads as TGTGCCAGCAGTTACTGGGCAGCCACGAACACTGAAGCTTTCTTT.

In nucleotides, the CDR3 is TGTGCCAGTAGTGACTTTGCGCTCCGCTTTGGAAACACCATATATTTT. Its protein is CASSDFALRFGNTIYF. This chain connects TRBV19 to TRBJ1-3; D not certain. Germline values: CDR1 LNHDA, CDR2 SQIVND (reference sequence). With 5 bases removed from V and 3 bases from J, the gap between germline ends came to 17 bases. There are 16 residues in the CDR3. Filled out from reference TRBV19 and TRBJ1-3, the complete variable domain reads DGGITQSPKYLFRKEGQNVTLSCEQNLNHDAMYWYRQDPGQGLRLIYYSQIVNDFQKGDIAEGYSVSREKKESFPLTVTSAQKNPTAFYLCASSDFALRFGNTIYFGEGSWLTVV.

The V and J genes are TRBV6-2 or TRBV6-3 and TRBJ2-5; D possibly corresponds to TRBD2 (5 bases). The V end lost 6 bases, the J end lost 9 bases, and 20 bases lay between the germline ends. The CDR3 is 14 amino acids. Looked up from germline, CDR1 is MNHEY and CDR2 is SVGEGT. Written as DNA, the CDR3 is TGTGCCAGCAGCCCCCTGTTAGAGGGTTCGGCCCAGTACTTC. Amino acid sequence: CASSPLLEGSAQYF.